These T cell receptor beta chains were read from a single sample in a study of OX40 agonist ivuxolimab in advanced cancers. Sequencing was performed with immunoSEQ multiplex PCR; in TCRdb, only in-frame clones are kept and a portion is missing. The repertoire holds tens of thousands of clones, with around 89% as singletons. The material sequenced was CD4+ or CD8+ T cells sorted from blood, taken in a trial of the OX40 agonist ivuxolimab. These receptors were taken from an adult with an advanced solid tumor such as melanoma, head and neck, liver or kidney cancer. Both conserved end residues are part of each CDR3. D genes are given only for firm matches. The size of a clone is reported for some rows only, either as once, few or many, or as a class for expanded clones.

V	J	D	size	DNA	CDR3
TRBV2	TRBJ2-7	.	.	TGTGCCAGCAGTGGCAGGGAAGGATGGGAGCAGTACTTC	CASSGREGWEQYF
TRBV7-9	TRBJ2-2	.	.	TGTGCCCCCGGGGAAACCGGGGAGCTGTTTTTT	CAPGETGELFF
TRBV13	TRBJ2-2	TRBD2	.	TGTGCCAGCAGCTTAGATGGGCTAGCGGAGCCCGTCACCGGGGAGCTGTTTTTT	CASSLDGLAEPVTGELFF
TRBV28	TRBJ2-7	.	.	TGTGCCAGCAGTCCCCGTGGGGCAGGGGCCTACGAGCAGTACTTC	CASSPRGAGAYEQYF
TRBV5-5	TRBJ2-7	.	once	TGTGCCAGCAGCTTGGAGGCAGGGCCTAACTACGAGCAGTACTTC	CASSLEAGPNYEQYF
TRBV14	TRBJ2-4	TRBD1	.	TGTGCCAGCAGCCACCAAGGGGCCTACCCGGGACAGGGGGACATTCAGTACTTC	CASSHQGAYPGQGDIQYF
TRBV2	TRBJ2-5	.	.	TGTGCCAGCAGTGAACCCATCCAAGAGACCCAGTACTTC	CASSEPIQETQYF
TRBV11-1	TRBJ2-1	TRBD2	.	TGTGCCAGCAGCCCCGGGACTAGTGATGAGCAGTTCTTC	CASSPGTSDEQFF
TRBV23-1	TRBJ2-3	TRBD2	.	TGCGCCGGCAGCTCGACTAGCGGGAGTAGGGCAGATACGCAGTATTTT	CAGSSTSGSRADTQYF
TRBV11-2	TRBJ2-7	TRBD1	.	TGTGCCAGCAGCTTAGATCTTGGGACAGGGAACAACGAGCAGTACTTC	CASSLDLGTGNNEQYF
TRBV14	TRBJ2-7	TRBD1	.	TGTGCCAGCAGCCCGGGGACAGGGATATACGAGCAGTACTTC	CASSPGTGIYEQYF
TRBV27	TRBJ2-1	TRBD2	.	TGTGCCAGCAGCCATTCCGGACTAGCGGGAGATGAGCAGTTCTTC	CASSHSGLAGDEQFF
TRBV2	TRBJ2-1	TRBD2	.	TGTGCCAGCAGAGGACTAGGGTCGAATGAGCAGTTCTTC	CASRGLGSNEQFF
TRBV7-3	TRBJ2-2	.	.	TGTGCCAGCAGCCTTCACACCGGGGAGCTGTTTTTT	CASSLHTGELFF
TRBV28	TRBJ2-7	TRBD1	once	TGTGCCAGCAGTCCCGGGACAGGGGGACTCCTCTACGAGCAGTACTTC	CASSPGTGGLLYEQYF
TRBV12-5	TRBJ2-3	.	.	TGTGCTAGTGCCCCAGGGTGGGCGGCCACAGATACGCAGTATTTT	CASAPGWAATDTQYF
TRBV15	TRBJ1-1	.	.	TGTGCCACCAGCAGAGATCGAGGGATAGGAACTGAAGCTTTCTTT	CATSRDRGIGTEAFF
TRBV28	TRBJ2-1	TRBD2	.	TGTGCCAGCAGCACACCGACTATGAGGACTAGCGGGAGACTAGGCAATGAGCAGTTCTTC	CASSTPTMRTSGRLGNEQFF
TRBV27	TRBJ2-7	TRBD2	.	TGTGCCAGCAGCATAGCGGGAAGCTCCTACGAGCAGTACTTC	CASSIAGSSYEQYF
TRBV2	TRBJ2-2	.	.	TGTGCCAGCAGTTATGGGGTGAACACCGGGGAGCTGTTTTTT	CASSYGVNTGELFF
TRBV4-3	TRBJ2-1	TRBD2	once	TGCGCCAGCAGCCAAGCCCAGGCGCGGGAGGTTCACAATGAGCAGTTCTTC	CASSQAQAREVHNEQFF
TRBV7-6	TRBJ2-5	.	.	TGTGCCAGCAGCTTAGTCCCGTACCAAGAGACCCAGTACTTC	CASSLVPYQETQYF
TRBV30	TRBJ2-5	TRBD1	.	TGTGCCTGGAGTGTATGGACAGGGTTAGAGACCCAGTACTTC	CAWSVWTGLETQYF
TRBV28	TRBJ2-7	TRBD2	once	TGTGCCAGCAGTCAGGGACTAGGGATTTACTACGAGCAGTACTTC	CASSQGLGIYYEQYF
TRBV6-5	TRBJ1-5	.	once	TGTGCCAGCAGTTACTCGGGTCCCTATAGCAATCAGCCCCAGCATTTT	CASSYSGPYSNQPQHF
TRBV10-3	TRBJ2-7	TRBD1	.	TGTGCCATCAGGTGGGGACAGGGGGCCTTCGAGCAGTACTTC	CAIRWGQGAFEQYF
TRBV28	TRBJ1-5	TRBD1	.	TGTGCCAGCAGATCGCAGGGGGCCCTCACGTCCCAGCATTTT	CASRSQGALTSQHF
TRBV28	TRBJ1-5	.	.	TGTGCCAGCAGCCTCAGTAGCAATCAGCCCCAGCATTTT	CASSLSSNQPQHF
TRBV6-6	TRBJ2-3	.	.	TGTGCCAGCAGCCTCCGTTCGGGCGTAAGCACAGATACGCAGTATTTT	CASSLRSGVSTDTQYF
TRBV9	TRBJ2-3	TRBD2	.	TGTGCCAGCAGCCCCCAAGCGGGAGGGCCTACGACAGATACGCAGTATTTT	CASSPQAGGPTTDTQYF
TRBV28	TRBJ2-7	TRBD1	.	TGTGCCAGCAGTCCCGGGACAGGGACTTCCGAGCAGTACTTC	CASSPGTGTSEQYF
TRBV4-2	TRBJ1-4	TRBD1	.	TGTGCCAGCAGCAGGACAGGGGGCTCCGAAAAACTGTTTTTT	CASSRTGGSEKLFF
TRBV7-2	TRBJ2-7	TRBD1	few	TGTGCCAGCAGTCCAGGGGGCGGCTACGAGCAGTACTTC	CASSPGGGYEQYF
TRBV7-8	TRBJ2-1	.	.	TGTGCCAGCAGCGTGGGCCTGCGGCCTGGGGATGAGCAGTTCTTC	CASSVGLRPGDEQFF
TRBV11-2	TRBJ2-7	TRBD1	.	TGTGCCAGCAGAAGAGGGACAGACTACGAGCAGTACTTC	CASRRGTDYEQYF
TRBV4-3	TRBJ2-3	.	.	TGCGCCAGCAGCCAAGGCGCTGGATTTAGCACAGATACGCAGTATTTT	CASSQGAGFSTDTQYF
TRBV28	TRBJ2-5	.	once	TGTGCCAGCAGTCCAAGGACTGGGGAGACCCAGTACTTC	CASSPRTGETQYF
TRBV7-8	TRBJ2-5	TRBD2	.	TGTGCCAGCAGCTCTAGACTAGCGGGAACCCAAGAGACCCAGTACTTC	CASSSRLAGTQETQYF
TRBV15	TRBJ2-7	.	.	TGTGCCACCAGCAGAGATCTTCAGGGTATCCACGCGAGCTCCTACGAGCAGTACTTC	CATSRDLQGIHASSYEQYF
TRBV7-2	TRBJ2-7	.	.	TGTGCCAGCAGCGACCTAATCTACGAGCAGTACTTC	CASSDLIYEQYF
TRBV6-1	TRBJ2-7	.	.	TGTGCCAGCAGTCAAACAGTCTACGAGCAGTACTTC	CASSQTVYEQYF
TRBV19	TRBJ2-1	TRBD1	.	TGTGCCAGTAGTATATCCTGGACAGGGAACAATGAGCAGTTCTTC	CASSISWTGNNEQFF
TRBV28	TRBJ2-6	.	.	TGTGCCAGCAGTTTATGGGGGGAAGAGGGCTCTGGGGCCAACGTCCTGACTTTC	CASSLWGEEGSGANVLTF
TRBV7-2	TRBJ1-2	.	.	TGTGCCAGCAGCTCCCCAGGGCTCGGCTATGGCTACACCTTC	CASSSPGLGYGYTF
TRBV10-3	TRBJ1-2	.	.	TGTGCCATCAGTGCGGGGCTGCAGTATGGCTACACCTTC	CAISAGLQYGYTF
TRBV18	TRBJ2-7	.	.	TGTGCCAGCTCACCAGAGGGAACCTACGAGCAGTACTTC	CASSPEGTYEQYF
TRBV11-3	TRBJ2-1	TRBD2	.	TGTGCCAGCAGCTTAACCAGCGGGGGCTACAATGAGCAGTTCTTC	CASSLTSGGYNEQFF
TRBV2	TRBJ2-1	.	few	TGTGCCAGCAGTGAGGGGCTAGCGAATAGCGATGAGCAGTTCTTC	CASSEGLANSDEQFF
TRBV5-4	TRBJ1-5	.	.	TGTGCCAGCAGCCCCGGGACACCACTTGATCAGCCCCAGCATTTT	CASSPGTPLDQPQHF
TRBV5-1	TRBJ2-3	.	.	TGCGCCAGCAGCTTGGGGGACGACAGAGCCCGACGTAGGTGGACAGATACGCAGTATTTT	CASSLGDDRARRRWTDTQYF
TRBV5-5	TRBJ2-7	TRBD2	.	TGTGCCGCCGGTACTAGCGGGACCCACGAGCAGTACTTC	CAAGTSGTHEQYF
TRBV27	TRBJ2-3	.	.	TGTGCCAGCAGTTTATCGGGCCTGGATACGCAGTATTTT	CASSLSGLDTQYF
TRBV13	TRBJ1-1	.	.	TGTGCCAGCAGCTTAGGCGGGGGTAAGGGTCTAGGAGCTTTCTTT	CASSLGGGKGLGAFF
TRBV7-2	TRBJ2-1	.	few	TGTGCCAGCAGCCGAGGTTCGGGAGCGTACAATGAGCAGTTCTTC	CASSRGSGAYNEQFF
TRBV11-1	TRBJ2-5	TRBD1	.	TGTGCCAGCAGCCACGGGACAGGGTTGGAGACCCAGTACTTC	CASSHGTGLETQYF
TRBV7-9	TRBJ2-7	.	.	TGTGCCAGCAGCGATACTAATGGGGACCGCTCCGCCGAGCAGTACTTC	CASSDTNGDRSAEQYF
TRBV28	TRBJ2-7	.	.	TGTGCCAGCAGTCCTTCTCTCTCCTACGAGCAGTACTTC	CASSPSLSYEQYF
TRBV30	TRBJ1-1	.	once	TGTGCCGCGGAGAATGAGGGGCTAGGCACTGAAGCTTTCTTT	CAAENEGLGTEAFF
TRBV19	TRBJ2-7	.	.	TGTGCCAGTAGTTCCCCCGGGACCAACTACGAGCAGTACTTC	CASSSPGTNYEQYF